The source of this T cell receptor beta chain is a study of graft-versus-host responses after intestinal transplantation. Of note for this clone: Antigen unknown.

Germline CDR1 reads SGHVS; CDR2 reads FQNEAQ. This CDR3 has 11 amino acids. The data were produced by immunoSEQ multiplex PCR, yet TCRdb's version contains in-frame clones alone and is incomplete. The data show approximately 120,000 clones, approximately 94% seen once. This sequence joins TRBV7-8 and TRBJ1-2; D perhaps matches TRBD1 (5 bases). This receptor was obtained from a human donor who received an intestinal transplant. The sequencing used unstimulated CD4+ T cells sorted from spleen or lymph node cells, collected before intestinal transplant. The CDR3 nucleotides read TGTGCAACCAGGGATCTCGATGGCTACACCTTC. Protein product: CATRDLDGYTF.